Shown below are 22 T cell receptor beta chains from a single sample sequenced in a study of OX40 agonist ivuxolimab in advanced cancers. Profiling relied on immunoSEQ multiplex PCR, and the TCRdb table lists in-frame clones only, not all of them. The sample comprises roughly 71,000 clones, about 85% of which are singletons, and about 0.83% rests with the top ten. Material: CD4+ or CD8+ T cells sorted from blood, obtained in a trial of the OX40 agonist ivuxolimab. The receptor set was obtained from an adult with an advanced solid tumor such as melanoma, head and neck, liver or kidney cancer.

CDR3 coding DNA: TGTGCCAGCAGCTTACGGGGCCTGGGTAGCTATGGCTACACCTTC. Residues: CASSLRGLGSYGYTF. This chain uses TRBV7-8 with TRBJ1-2; D is perhaps TRBD1 (5 bases). The length of the CDR3 is 15 residues. V was clipped by 2 bases and J by 4 bases, with 14 bases between them. Germline V gene sequence: CDR1 SGHVS, CDR2 FQNEAQ.

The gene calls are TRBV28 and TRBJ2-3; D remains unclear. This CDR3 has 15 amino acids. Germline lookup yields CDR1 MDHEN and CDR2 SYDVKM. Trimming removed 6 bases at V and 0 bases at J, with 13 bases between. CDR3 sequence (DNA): TGTGCCAGCAGGTCTTTTATGACTAGCACAGATACGCAGTATTTT. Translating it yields CASRSFMTSTDTQYF.

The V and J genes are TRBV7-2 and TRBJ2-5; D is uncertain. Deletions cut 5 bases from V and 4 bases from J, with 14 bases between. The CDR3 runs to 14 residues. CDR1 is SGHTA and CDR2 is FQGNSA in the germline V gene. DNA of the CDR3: TGTGCCAGCAGCAACACCGGAAAGGGAGAGACCCAGTACTTC. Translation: CASSNTGKGETQYF.

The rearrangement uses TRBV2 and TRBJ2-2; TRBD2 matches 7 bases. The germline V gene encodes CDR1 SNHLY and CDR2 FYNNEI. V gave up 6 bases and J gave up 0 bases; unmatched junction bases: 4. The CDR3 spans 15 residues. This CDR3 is CASRLAETNTGELFF. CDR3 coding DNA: TGTGCCAGCAGGCTAGCGGAGACGAACACCGGGGAGCTGTTTTTT.

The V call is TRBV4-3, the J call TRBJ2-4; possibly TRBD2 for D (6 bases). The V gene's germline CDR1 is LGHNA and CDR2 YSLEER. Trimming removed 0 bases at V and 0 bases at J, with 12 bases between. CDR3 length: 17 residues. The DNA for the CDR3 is TGCGCCAGCAGCCAAGATGCGGGGCCCATAGCCAAAAACATTCAGTACTTC. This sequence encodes CASSQDAGPIAKNIQYF.

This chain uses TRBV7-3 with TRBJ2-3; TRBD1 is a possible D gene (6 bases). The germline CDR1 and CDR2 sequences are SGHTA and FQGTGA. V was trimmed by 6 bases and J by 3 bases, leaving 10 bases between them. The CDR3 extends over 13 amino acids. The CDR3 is CASSVRGTDTQYF. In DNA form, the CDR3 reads TGTGCCAGCAGTGTCAGGGGAACAGATACGCAGTATTTT.

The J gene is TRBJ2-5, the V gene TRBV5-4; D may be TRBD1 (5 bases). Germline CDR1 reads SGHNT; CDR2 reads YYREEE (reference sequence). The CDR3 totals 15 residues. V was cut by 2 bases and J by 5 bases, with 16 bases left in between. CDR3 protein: CASSLRSGIGETQYF. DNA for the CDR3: TGTGCCAGCAGCTTAAGGTCAGGGATTGGCGAGACCCAGTACTTC.

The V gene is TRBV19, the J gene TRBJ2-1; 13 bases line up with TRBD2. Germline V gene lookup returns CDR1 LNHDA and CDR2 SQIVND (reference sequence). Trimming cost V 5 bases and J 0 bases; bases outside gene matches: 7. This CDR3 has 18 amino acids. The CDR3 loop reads CASSGTSGIDSSYNEQFF. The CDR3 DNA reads TGTGCCAGTAGTGGGACTAGCGGGATCGATAGCTCCTACAATGAGCAGTTCTTC.

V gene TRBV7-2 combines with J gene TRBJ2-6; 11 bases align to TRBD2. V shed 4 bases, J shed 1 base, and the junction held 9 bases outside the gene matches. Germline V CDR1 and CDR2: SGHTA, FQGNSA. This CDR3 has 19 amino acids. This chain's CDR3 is CASSSRTSGLLSGANVLTF. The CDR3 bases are TGTGCCAGCAGCTCGAGGACTAGCGGGCTACTGTCTGGGGCCAACGTCCTGACTTTC.

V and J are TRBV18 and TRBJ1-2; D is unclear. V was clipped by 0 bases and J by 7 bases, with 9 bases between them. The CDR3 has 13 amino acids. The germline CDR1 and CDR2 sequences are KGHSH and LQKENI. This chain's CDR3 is CASSPPGTFGYTF. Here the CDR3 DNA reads TGTGCCAGCTCACCACCGGGAACGTTTGGCTACACCTTC.

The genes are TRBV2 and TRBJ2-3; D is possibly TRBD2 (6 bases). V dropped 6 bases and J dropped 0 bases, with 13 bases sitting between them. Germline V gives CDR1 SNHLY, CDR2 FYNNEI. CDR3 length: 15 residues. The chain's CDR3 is CASRTRLGSTDTQYF. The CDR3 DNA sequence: TGTGCCAGCAGGACTAGACTTGGTAGCACAGATACGCAGTATTTT. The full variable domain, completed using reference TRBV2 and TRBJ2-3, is EPEVTQTPSHQVTQMGQEVILRCVPISNHLYFYWYRQILGQKVEFLVSFYNNEISEKSEIFDDQFSVERPDGSNFTLKIRSTKLEDSAMYFCASRTRLGSTDTQYFGPGTRLTVL.

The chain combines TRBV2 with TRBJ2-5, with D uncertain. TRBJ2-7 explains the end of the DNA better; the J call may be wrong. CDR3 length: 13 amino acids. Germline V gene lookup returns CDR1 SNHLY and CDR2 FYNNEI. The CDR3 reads CASGPPALREQYF. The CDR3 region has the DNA TGTGCCAGCGGACCCCCAGCTTTACGCGAGCAGTACTTC.

The CDR3 protein is CASSQVTGDEQYF. DNA of the CDR3: TGTGCCAGCAGCCAGGTGACAGGGGACGAGCAGTACTTC. The V call is TRBV5-4, the J call TRBJ2-7; 8 nucleotides agree with TRBD1. The J segment lost 5 bases and the V segment lost 4 bases, leaving 5 bases of the junction unmatched. The CDR3 length is 13 residues. Germline lookup yields CDR1 SGHNT and CDR2 YYREEE (reference sequence).

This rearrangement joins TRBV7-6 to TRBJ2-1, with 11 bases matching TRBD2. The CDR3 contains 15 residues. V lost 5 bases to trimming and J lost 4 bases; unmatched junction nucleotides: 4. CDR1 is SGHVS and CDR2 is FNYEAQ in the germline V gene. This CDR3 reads CASSRRLAGYNEQFF. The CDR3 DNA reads TGTGCCAGCAGCCGAAGACTAGCGGGATACAATGAGCAGTTCTTC. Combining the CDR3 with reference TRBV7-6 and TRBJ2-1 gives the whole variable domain GAGVSQSPRYKVTKRGQDVALRCDPISGHVSLYWYRQALGQGPEFLTYFNYEAQQDKSGLPNDRFSAERPEGSISTLTIQRTEQRDSAMYRCASSRRLAGYNEQFFGPGTRLTVL.

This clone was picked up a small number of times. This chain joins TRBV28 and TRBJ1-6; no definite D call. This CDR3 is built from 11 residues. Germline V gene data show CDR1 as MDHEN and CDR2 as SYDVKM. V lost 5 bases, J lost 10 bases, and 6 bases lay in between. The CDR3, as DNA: TGTGCCAGCAGTAGTGAATCACCCCTCCACTTT. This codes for CASSSESPLHF.

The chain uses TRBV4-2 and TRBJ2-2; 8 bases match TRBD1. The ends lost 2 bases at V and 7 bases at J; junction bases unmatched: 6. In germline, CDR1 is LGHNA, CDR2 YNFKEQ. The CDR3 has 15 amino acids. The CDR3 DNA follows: TGTGCCAGCAGCCAAACGGACAGGGACGGCGGGGAGCTGTTTTTT. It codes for CASSQTDRDGGELFF.

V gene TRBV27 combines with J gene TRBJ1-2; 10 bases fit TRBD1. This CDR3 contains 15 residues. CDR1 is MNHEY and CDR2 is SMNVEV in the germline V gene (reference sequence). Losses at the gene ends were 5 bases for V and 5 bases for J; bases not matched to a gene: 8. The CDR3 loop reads CASSRQSGQGYGYTF. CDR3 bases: TGTGCCAGCAGTAGGCAATCGGGACAGGGGTATGGCTACACCTTC.

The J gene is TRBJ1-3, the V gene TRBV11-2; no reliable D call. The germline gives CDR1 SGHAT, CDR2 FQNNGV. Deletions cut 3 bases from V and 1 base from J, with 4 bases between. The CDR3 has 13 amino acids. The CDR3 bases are TGTGCCAGCAGCTTGGCGTCTGGAAACACCATATATTTT. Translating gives CASSLASGNTIYF.

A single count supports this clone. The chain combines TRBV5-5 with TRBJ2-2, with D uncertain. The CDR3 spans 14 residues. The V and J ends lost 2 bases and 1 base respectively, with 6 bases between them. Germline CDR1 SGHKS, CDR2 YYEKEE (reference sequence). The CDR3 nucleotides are TGTGCCAGCAGCTTATCCCAGAACACCGGGGAGCTGTTTTTT. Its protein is CASSLSQNTGELFF.

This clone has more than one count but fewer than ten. CDR3 region: CASSPGGGGFYEQYF. The CDR3 DNA reads TGTGCCAGCAGCCCGGGGGGCGGGGGGTTCTACGAGCAGTACTTC. V is TRBV9 and J is TRBJ2-7; 8 bases agree with TRBD2. The V segment lost 4 bases and the J segment 3 bases; nucleotides outside the gene matches: 9. The germline gives CDR1 SGDLS, CDR2 YYNGEE. The CDR3 has 15 amino acids.

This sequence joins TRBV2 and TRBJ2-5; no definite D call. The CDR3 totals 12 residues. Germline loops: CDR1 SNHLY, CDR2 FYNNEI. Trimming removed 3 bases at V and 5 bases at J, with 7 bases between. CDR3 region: CASSDRIETQYF. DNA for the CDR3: TGTGCCAGCAGTGACCGGATTGAGACCCAGTACTTC. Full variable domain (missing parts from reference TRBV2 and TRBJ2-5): EPEVTQTPSHQVTQMGQEVILRCVPISNHLYFYWYRQILGQKVEFLVSFYNNEISEKSEIFDDQFSVERPDGSNFTLKIRSTKLEDSAMYFCASSDRIETQYFGPGTRLLVL.

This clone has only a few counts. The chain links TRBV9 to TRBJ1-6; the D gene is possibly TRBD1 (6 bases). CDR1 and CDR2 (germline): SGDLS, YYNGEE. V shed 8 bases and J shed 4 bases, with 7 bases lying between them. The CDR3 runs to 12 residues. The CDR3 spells CARTGYNSPLHF. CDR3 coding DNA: TGTGCCAGGACAGGTTATAATTCACCCCTCCACTTT.